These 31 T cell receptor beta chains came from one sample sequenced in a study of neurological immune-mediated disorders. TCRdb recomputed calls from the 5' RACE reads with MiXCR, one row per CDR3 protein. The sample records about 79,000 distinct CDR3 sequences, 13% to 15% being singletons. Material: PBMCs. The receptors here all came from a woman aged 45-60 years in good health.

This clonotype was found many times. CDR3: CASSLVGQGRTEAFF. The CDR3 DNA reads as TGCGCCAGCAGCTTGGTGGGCCAGGGTAGGACTGAAGCTTTCTTT. The rearrangement links TRBV5-1 to TRBJ1-1; TRBD1 might be the D (5 bases). Germline V gives CDR1 SGHRS, CDR2 YFSETQ. The CDR3 totals 15 residues. V lost 0 bases and J 5 bases, leaving 14 bases between the germline ends.

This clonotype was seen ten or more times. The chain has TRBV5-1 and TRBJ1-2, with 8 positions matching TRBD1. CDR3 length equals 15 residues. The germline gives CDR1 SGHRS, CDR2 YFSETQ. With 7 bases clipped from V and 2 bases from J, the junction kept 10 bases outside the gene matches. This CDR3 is CASASGTGGNYGYTF. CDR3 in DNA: TGCGCCAGCGCCTCCGGGACAGGAGGGAACTATGGCTACACCTTC.

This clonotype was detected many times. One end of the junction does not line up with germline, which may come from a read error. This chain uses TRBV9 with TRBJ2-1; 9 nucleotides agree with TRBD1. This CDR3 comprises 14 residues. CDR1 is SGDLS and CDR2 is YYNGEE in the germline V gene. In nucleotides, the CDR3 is TGTGCCAGCAGCGCCTCGGGACAGGGTCCAAACATAGTCTTC. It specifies CASSASGQGPNIVF. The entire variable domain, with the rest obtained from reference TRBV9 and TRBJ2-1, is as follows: DSGVTQTPKHLITATGQRVTLRCSPRSGDLSVYWYQQSLDQGLQFLIQYYNGEERAKGNILERFSAQQFPDLHSELNLSSLELGDSALYFCASSASGQGPNIVFGPGTRLTVL.

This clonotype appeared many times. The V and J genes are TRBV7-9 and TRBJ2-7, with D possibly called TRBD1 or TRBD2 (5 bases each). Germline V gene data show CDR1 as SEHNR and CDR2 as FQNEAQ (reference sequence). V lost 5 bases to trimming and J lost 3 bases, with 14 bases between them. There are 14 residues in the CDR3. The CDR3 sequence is CASSAPMGDYEQYF. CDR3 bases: TGTGCCAGCAGCGCCCCGATGGGGGACTACGAGCAGTACTTC.

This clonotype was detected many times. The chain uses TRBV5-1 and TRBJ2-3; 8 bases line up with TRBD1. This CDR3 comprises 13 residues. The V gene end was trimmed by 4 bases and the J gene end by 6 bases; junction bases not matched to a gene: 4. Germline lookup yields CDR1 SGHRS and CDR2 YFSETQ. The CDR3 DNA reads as TGCGCCAGCAGCCCGGGACAGGCCGATACGCAGTATTTT. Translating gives CASSPGQADTQYF.

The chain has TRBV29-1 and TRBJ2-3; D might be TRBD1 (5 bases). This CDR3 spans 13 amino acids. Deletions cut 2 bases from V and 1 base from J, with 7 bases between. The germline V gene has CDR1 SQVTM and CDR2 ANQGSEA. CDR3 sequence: CSVEKQGTDTQYF. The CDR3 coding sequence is TGCAGCGTTGAAAAACAGGGCACAGATACGCAGTATTTT.

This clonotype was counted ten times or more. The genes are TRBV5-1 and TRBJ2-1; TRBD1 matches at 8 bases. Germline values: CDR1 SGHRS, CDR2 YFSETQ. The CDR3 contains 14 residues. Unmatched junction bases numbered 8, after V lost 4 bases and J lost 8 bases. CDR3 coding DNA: TGCGCCAGCAGCCCCGGACAGGGTAACGATGAGCAGTTCTTC. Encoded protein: CASSPGQGNDEQFF. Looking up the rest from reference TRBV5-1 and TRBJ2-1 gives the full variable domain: KAGVTQTPRYLIKTRGQQVTLSCSPISGHRSVSWYQQTPGQGLQFLFEYFSETQRNKGNFPGRFSGRQFSNSRSEMNVSTLELGDSALYLCASSPGQGNDEQFFGPGTRLTVL.

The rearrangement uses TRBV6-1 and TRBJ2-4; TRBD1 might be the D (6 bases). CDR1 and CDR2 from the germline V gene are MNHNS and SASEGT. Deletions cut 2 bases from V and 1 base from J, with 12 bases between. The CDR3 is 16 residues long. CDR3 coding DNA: TGTGCCAGCAGTGAATACACAGGGATCGCCAAAAACATTCAGTACTTC. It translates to CASSEYTGIAKNIQYF.

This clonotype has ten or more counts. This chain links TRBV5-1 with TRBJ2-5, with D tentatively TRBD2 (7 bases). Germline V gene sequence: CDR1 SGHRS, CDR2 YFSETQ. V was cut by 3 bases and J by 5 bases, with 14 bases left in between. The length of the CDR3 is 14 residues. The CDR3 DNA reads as TGCGCCAGCAGCTCAAACGGGGGGCCCGAGACCCAGTACTTC. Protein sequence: CASSSNGGPETQYF. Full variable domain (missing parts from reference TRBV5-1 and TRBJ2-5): KAGVTQTPRYLIKTRGQQVTLSCSPISGHRSVSWYQQTPGQGLQFLFEYFSETQRNKGNFPGRFSGRQFSNSRSEMNVSTLELGDSALYLCASSSNGGPETQYFGPGTRLLVL.

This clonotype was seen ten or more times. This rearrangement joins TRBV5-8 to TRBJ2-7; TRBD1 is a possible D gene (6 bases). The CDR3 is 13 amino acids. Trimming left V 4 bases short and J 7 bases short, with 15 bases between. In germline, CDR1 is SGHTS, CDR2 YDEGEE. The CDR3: CASSAWERGEQYF. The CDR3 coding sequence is TGTGCCAGCAGCGCCTGGGAGAGGGGGGAGCAGTACTTC.

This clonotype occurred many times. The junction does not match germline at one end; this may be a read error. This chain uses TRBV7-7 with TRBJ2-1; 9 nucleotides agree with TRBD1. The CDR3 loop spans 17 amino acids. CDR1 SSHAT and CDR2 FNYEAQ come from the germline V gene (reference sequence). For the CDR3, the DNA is TGTGCTAGCAGCCCAGCCGGGACAGGGAGCTCCTACAATGAGCAGTTCTTC. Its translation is CASSPAGTGSSYNEQFF.

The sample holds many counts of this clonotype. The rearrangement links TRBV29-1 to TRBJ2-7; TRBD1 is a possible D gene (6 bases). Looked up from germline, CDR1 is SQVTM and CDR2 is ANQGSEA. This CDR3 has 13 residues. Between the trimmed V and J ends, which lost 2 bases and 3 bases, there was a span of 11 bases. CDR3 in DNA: TGCAGCGTTGAAAAGGGGGTCGGCTACGAGCAGTACTTC. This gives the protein CSVEKGVGYEQYF.

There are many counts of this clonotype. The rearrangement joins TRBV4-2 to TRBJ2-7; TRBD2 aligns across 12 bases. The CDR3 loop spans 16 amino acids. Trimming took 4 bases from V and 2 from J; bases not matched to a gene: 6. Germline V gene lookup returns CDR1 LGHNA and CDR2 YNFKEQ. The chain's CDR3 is CASSLGTSGLTYEQYF. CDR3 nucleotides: TGTGCCAGCAGCCTCGGGACTAGCGGGCTGACCTACGAGCAGTACTTC.

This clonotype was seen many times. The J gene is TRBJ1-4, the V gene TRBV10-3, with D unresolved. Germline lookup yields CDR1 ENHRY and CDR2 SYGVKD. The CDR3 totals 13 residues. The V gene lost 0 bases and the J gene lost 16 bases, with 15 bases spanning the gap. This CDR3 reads CAISESGFSPKFF. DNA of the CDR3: TGTGCCATCAGTGAGTCAGGGTTTTCGCCTAAGTTTTTT.

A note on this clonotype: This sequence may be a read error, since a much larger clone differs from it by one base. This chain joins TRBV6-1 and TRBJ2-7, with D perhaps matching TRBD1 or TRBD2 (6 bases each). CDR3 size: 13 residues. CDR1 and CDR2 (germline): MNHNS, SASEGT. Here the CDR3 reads CAISERGATLQYF. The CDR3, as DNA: TGTGCCATCAGTGAAAGGGGGGCAACTCTGCAGTACTTC.

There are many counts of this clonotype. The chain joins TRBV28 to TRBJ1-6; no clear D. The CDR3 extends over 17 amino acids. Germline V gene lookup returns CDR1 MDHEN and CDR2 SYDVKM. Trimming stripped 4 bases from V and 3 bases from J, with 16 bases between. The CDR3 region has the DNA TGTGCCAGCAGTTCCCCCCGGAGGAGCGGCTATAATTCACCCCTCCACTTT. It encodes CASSSPRRSGYNSPLHF.

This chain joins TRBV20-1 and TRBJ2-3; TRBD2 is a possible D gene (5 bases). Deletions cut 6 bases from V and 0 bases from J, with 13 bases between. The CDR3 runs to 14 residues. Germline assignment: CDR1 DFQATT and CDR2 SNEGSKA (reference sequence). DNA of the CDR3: TGCAGTGCGTTTTTTAGGGAGAGCACAGATACGCAGTATTTT. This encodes CSAFFRESTDTQYF.

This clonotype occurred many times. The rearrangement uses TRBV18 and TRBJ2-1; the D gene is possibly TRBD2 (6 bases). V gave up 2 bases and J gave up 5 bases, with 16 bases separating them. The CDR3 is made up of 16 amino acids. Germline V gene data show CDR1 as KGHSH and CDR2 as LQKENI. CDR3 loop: CASSPFPGGDDNEQFF. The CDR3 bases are TGTGCCAGCTCACCATTCCCGGGCGGGGATGACAATGAGCAGTTCTTC.

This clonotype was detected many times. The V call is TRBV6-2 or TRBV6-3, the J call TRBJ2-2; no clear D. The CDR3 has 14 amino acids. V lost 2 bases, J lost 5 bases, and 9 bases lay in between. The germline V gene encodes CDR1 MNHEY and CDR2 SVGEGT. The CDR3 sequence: CASSYMIGTGELFF. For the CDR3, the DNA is TGTGCCAGCAGTTACATGATAGGGACCGGGGAGCTGTTTTTT.

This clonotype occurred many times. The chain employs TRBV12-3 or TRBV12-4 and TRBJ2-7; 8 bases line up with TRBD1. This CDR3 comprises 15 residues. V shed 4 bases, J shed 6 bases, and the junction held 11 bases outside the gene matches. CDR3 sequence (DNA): TGTGCCAGCAGTTCGGGACAGGTACGCCCGAGCGAGCAGTACTTC. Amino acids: CASSSGQVRPSEQYF.

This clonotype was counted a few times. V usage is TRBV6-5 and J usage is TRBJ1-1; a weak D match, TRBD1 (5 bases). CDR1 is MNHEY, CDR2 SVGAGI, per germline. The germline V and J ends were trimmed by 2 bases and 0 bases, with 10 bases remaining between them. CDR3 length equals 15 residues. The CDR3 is CASSYGAGMNTEAFF. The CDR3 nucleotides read TGTGCCAGCAGTTACGGGGCGGGTATGAACACTGAAGCTTTCTTT.

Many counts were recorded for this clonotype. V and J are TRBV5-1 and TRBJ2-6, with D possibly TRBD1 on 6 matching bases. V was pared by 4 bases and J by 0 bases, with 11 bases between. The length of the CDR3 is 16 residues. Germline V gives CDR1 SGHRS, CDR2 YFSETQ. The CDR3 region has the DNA TGCGCCAGCAGCCCCCCCAGGGGCTCTGGGGCCAACGTCCTGACTTTC. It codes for CASSPPRGSGANVLTF.

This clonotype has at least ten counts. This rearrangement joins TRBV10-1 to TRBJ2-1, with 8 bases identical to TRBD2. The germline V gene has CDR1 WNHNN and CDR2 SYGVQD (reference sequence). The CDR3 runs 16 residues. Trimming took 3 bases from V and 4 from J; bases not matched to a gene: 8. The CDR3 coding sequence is TGCGCCAGCAGTGACGGCGGGAGGCCCCCTTACAATGAGCAGTTCTTC. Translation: CASSDGGRPPYNEQFF.

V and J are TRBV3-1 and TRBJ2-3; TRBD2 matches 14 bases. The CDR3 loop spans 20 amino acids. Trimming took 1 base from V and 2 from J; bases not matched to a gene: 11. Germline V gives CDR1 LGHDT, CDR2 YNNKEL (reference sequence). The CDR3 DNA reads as TGTGCCAGCAGCCAAGCGGGACTAGCGGGGGCCCGAGGGCACACAGATACGCAGTATTTT. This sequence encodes CASSQAGLAGARGHTDTQYF.

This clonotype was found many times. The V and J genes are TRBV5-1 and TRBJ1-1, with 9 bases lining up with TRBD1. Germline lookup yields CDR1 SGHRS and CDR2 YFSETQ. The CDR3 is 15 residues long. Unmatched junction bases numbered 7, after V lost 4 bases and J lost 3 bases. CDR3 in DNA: TGCGCCAGCAGCGCGGAACAGGGGGCTTACACTGAAGCTTTCTTT. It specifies CASSAEQGAYTEAFF.

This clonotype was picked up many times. CDR3 amino acids: CASSFKQGNTEAFF. In nucleotides, the CDR3 is TGTGCCAGCAGCTTCAAACAGGGGAACACTGAAGCTTTCTTT. V and J are TRBV3-1 and TRBJ1-1; D perhaps matches TRBD1 (6 bases). CDR1 and CDR2 from the germline V gene are LGHDT and YNNKEL (reference sequence). The CDR3 runs 14 residues. Trimming left V 5 bases short and J 1 base short, with 11 bases between. The whole variable domain, filled in from reference TRBV3-1 and TRBJ1-1, reads DTAVSQTPKYLVTQMGNDKSIKCEQNLGHDTMYWYKQDSKKFLKIMFSYNNKELIINETVPNRFSPKSPDKAHLNLHINSLELGDSAVYFCASSFKQGNTEAFFGQGTRLTVV.

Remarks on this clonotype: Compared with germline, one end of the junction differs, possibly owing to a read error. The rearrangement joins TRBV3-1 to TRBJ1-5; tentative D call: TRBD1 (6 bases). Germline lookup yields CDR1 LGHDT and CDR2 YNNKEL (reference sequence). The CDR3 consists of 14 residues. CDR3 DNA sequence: TGTGCCAGCAGCCAAAAGACAGGTTCTCAGCTCCAGCATTTT. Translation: CASSQKTGSQLQHF.

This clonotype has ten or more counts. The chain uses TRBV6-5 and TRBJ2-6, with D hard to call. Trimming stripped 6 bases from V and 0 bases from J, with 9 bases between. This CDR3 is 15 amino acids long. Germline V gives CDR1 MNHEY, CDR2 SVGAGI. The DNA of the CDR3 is TGTGCCAGCAGACAACTCCTCTCTGGGGCCAACGTCCTGACTTTC. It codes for CASRQLLSGANVLTF.

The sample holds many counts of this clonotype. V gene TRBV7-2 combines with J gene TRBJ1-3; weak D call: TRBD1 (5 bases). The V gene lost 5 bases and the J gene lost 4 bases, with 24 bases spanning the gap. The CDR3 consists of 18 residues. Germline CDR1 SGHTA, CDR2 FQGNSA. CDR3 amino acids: CASSQWGQGNPQGNTIYF. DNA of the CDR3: TGTGCCAGCAGCCAGTGGGGCCAGGGCAACCCACAGGGAAACACCATATATTTT.

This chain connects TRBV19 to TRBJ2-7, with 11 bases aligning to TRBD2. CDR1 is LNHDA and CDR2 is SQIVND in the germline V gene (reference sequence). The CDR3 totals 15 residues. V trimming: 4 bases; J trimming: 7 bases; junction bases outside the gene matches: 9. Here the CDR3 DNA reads TGTGCCAGTAGTACCCGACTAGCGGGGTCTCGAGAGCAGTACTTC. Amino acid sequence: CASSTRLAGSREQYF.

CDR3: CASSPGLGGSYEQYF. DNA for the CDR3: TGTGCCAGCTCACCAGGACTCGGCGGCTCCTACGAGCAGTACTTC. The V call is TRBV18, the J call TRBJ2-7; the D gene is possibly TRBD2 (5 bases). Trimming took 2 bases from V and 0 from J, leaving 11 bases between them. CDR1 KGHSH and CDR2 LQKENI come from the germline V gene. There are 15 residues in the CDR3.